A single count supports the clone carrying this T cell receptor (beta chain). Trimming removed 3 bases from V and 2 bases from J, with 7 bases in between. Germline V gene sequence: CDR1 SGHAT, CDR2 FQNNGV. This CDR3 comprises 14 residues. As for treatment: roughly 18 received Ad26.COV2.S at low or high dose, single or two shots; several received placebo; per-sample allocation not given. The samples date from day 63 after the first vaccine or placebo injection. The record originates from a study of Ad26.COV2.S vaccination and SARS-CoV-2 variants. Here immunoSEQ multiplex PCR was the method, and the copy in TCRdb shows in-frame clones only, minus some. This repertoire shows around 340,000 clones, about nine tenths found once; its top ten account for around 5.8%.

This TCR was recovered from a person aged 18-60 years who received the Ad26.COV2.S COVID-19 vaccine or a placebo. The sequencing here drew on peripheral blood, taken in a trial of Ad26.COV2.S vaccine versus placebo. The chain is built from TRBV11-2 and TRBJ2-2, with D uncertain. This chain's CDR3 is CASSLLSNTGELFF. The CDR3 bases are TGTGCCAGCAGCTTGTTAAGTAACACCGGGGAGCTGTTTTTT.